The T cell receptor (beta chain) under discussion was sequenced for a study of T cell responses to AZD1222 COVID-19 vaccine. Findings and limits, study-wide: Of spike-specific TCRs, nearly half reportedly target regions left unmutated in variants.

A word on this clone: No antigen is known for it.

Using immunoSEQ multiplex PCR, the repertoire was profiled, and TCRdb retains in-frame clones only, with some absent. Of 120,000 or so clones in the sample, roughly 84% were seen once. Investigators merged groups given second doses at roughly 4 or roughly 12 weeks. The length of the CDR3 is 13 residues. V lost 5 bases to trimming and J lost 3 bases; unmatched junction nucleotides: 2. Germline CDR1 is LGHNT and CDR2 is FRNRAP. The rearrangement links TRBV12-5 to TRBJ2-3; 7 nucleotides line up with TRBD1. The receptor was derived from an adult who received the AZD1222 COVID-19 vaccine. The specimen comprised peripheral blood, sampled 28 days after the second AZD1222 dose. The CDR3 loop is CASGRQGTDTQYF. CDR3 DNA: TGTGCTAGTGGTCGACAGGGAACAGATACGCAGTATTTT.